The rows below give T cell receptor beta chains drawn from one sample of a study of T cell responses to AZD1222 COVID-19 vaccine. The data were produced by immunoSEQ multiplex PCR, yet TCRdb's version contains in-frame clones alone and is incomplete. The profile shows 130,000 to 150,000 clones, roughly 94% of them singletons. The source was peripheral blood, collected on day 0 of AZD1222 vaccination. Source of these receptors: an adult in good health. Each CDR3 is given with its conserved first and last residue. A D gene is named only where the DNA matches it firmly. Where a row states a size, it is once, few, many or the class of an expanded clone; other rows omit it.

j_gene: TRBJ2-2
abundance: once
v_gene: TRBV7-6
d_gene: NA
CDR3nt: TGTGCCAGCAGCTTAGTGATCGGGCAAAACACCGGGGAGCTGTTTTTT
CDR3aa: CASSLVIGQNTGELFF

j_gene: TRBJ1-5
abundance: NA
v_gene: TRBV7-2
d_gene: NA
CDR3nt: TGTGCCAGCAGCTTACGGAGCAATCAGCCCCAGCATTTT
CDR3aa: CASSLRSNQPQHF

j_gene: TRBJ2-3
abundance: NA
v_gene: TRBV6-4
d_gene: TRBD2
CDR3nt: TGTGCCAGCAGTGACAGGGGAGGACTAGCAGATACGCAGTATTTT
CDR3aa: CASSDRGGLADTQYF

j_gene: TRBJ1-1
abundance: NA
v_gene: TRBV20-1
d_gene: NA
CDR3nt: TGCAGTGCTCCGTTACAGGCTGAAGCTTTCTTT
CDR3aa: CSAPLQAEAFF

j_gene: TRBJ1-1
abundance: NA
v_gene: TRBV12-3/TRBV12-4
d_gene: NA
CDR3nt: TGTGCCAGCACCCGGACAGTCAACACTGAAGCTTTCTTT
CDR3aa: CASTRTVNTEAFF

j_gene: TRBJ1-5
abundance: NA
v_gene: TRBV5-5
d_gene: TRBD1
CDR3nt: TGTGCCAGCAGCTTGACAGGGGTCTATAGCAATCAGCCCCAGCATTTT
CDR3aa: CASSLTGVYSNQPQHF

j_gene: TRBJ2-2
abundance: NA
v_gene: TRBV5-4
d_gene: TRBD2
CDR3nt: TGTGCCAGCAGCTTGGTAGTACTAGCGGGGGGAACCGGGGAGCTGTTTTTT
CDR3aa: CASSLVVLAGGTGELFF

j_gene: TRBJ2-3
abundance: NA
v_gene: TRBV5-1
d_gene: NA
CDR3nt: TGCGCCAGCATTTTGCCGGGGACAGATACGCAGTATTTT
CDR3aa: CASILPGTDTQYF

j_gene: TRBJ1-5
abundance: NA
v_gene: TRBV7-6
d_gene: NA
CDR3nt: TGTGCCAGCAGTGTGGGGCGCAATCAGCCCCAGCATTTT
CDR3aa: CASSVGRNQPQHF

j_gene: TRBJ1-2
abundance: NA
v_gene: TRBV6-5
d_gene: TRBD1
CDR3nt: TGTGCCAGCAGTTCACCGGGACAGGTCTATGGCTACACCTTC
CDR3aa: CASSSPGQVYGYTF

j_gene: TRBJ1-5
abundance: NA
v_gene: TRBV6-5
d_gene: NA
CDR3nt: TGTGCCAGCAGCCCGGGACTTTCGGACAATCAGCCCCAGCATTTT
CDR3aa: CASSPGLSDNQPQHF

j_gene: TRBJ1-2
abundance: NA
v_gene: TRBV11-2
d_gene: TRBD1
CDR3nt: TGTGCCAGCAGCTTAGATGGGACAGGGGGTCGGGGCTACACCTTC
CDR3aa: CASSLDGTGGRGYTF

j_gene: TRBJ1-5
abundance: NA
v_gene: TRBV28
d_gene: NA
CDR3nt: TGTGCCAGCAGTTACCCCGCCGCGCCCCAGCATTTT
CDR3aa: CASSYPAAPQHF

j_gene: TRBJ2-3
abundance: NA
v_gene: TRBV4-1
d_gene: TRBD1
CDR3nt: TGCGCCAGCAGCCAGGGACAGGGCGACACAGATACGCAGTATTTT
CDR3aa: CASSQGQGDTDTQYF

j_gene: TRBJ1-2
abundance: few
v_gene: TRBV9
d_gene: NA
CDR3nt: TGTGCCAGCAGCCCCGACTTAGATGGCTACACCTTC
CDR3aa: CASSPDLDGYTF

j_gene: TRBJ2-2
abundance: few
v_gene: TRBV7-9
d_gene: NA
CDR3nt: TGTGCCAGCAGCTTAGCGGATGCGAACACCGGGGAGCTGTTTTTT
CDR3aa: CASSLADANTGELFF

j_gene: TRBJ2-7
abundance: NA
v_gene: TRBV19
d_gene: NA
CDR3nt: TGTGCCAGTAGTATGAGGGCTTGGGACGAGCAGTACTTC
CDR3aa: CASSMRAWDEQYF

j_gene: TRBJ2-7
abundance: NA
v_gene: TRBV7-3
d_gene: NA
CDR3nt: TGTGCCAGCAGCCCGGACAGCTTGGACGAGCAGTACTTC
CDR3aa: CASSPDSLDEQYF

j_gene: TRBJ1-4
abundance: few
v_gene: TRBV9
d_gene: TRBD1
CDR3nt: TGTGCCAGCAACAGGGGGGTCGCAACTAATGAAAAACTGTTTTTT
CDR3aa: CASNRGVATNEKLFF

j_gene: TRBJ1-1
abundance: NA
v_gene: TRBV7-8
d_gene: NA
CDR3nt: TGTGCCAGCAGCTACGAGGAGGGACTTGAAGCTTTCTTT
CDR3aa: CASSYEEGLEAFF

j_gene: TRBJ2-7
abundance: NA
v_gene: TRBV5-5
d_gene: TRBD1
CDR3nt: TGTGCCAGCAGCTTGGTGGATTACAGGGGTCGAAACGAGCAGTACTTC
CDR3aa: CASSLVDYRGRNEQYF

j_gene: TRBJ1-2
abundance: NA
v_gene: TRBV11-2
d_gene: NA
CDR3nt: TGTGCCAGCAGCACCCACAGGGTTCAAGGCTACACCTTC
CDR3aa: CASSTHRVQGYTF

j_gene: TRBJ1-1
abundance: NA
v_gene: TRBV6-5
d_gene: NA
CDR3nt: TGTGCCGCGAGGGGGGAGTTGAACACTGAAGCTTTCTTT
CDR3aa: CAARGELNTEAFF

j_gene: TRBJ1-1
abundance: NA
v_gene: TRBV19
d_gene: NA
CDR3nt: TGTGCCAGTAGTATATACCCGGGGAACACTGAAGCTTTCTTT
CDR3aa: CASSIYPGNTEAFF

j_gene: TRBJ2-2
abundance: NA
v_gene: TRBV18
d_gene: NA
CDR3nt: TGTGCCAGCTCACCCGAGACCCCTGCGAACACCGGGGAGCTGTTTTTT
CDR3aa: CASSPETPANTGELFF

j_gene: TRBJ1-2
abundance: NA
v_gene: TRBV27
d_gene: NA
CDR3nt: TGTGCCAGCAGTTCCAGGAGCCCATCGGGGTTAGGGGGCTACACCTTC
CDR3aa: CASSSRSPSGLGGYTF

j_gene: TRBJ1-6
abundance: NA
v_gene: TRBV4-3
d_gene: NA
CDR3nt: TGCGCCAGCAGCCAAGATGACCAGGGCGGAGGGTCACCCCTCCACTTT
CDR3aa: CASSQDDQGGGSPLHF

j_gene: TRBJ1-4
abundance: NA
v_gene: TRBV2
d_gene: NA
CDR3nt: TGTGCCAGCAGGACAGGAGGGTATGAAAAACTGTTTTTT
CDR3aa: CASRTGGYEKLFF

j_gene: TRBJ1-1
abundance: NA
v_gene: TRBV19
d_gene: NA
CDR3nt: TGTGCCAGTAGTATACTCGACAGAGAAGCTTTCTTT
CDR3aa: CASSILDREAFF

j_gene: TRBJ1-6
abundance: NA
v_gene: TRBV11-3
d_gene: TRBD1
CDR3nt: TGTGCCAGCAGCTTACCCCTGGACAGGGGACTCTATAATTCACCCCTCCACTTT
CDR3aa: CASSLPLDRGLYNSPLHF

j_gene: TRBJ1-4
abundance: NA
v_gene: TRBV7-2
d_gene: TRBD1
CDR3nt: TGTGCCAGCAGCTACCAGACAGGGATTAATGAAAAACTGTTTTTT
CDR3aa: CASSYQTGINEKLFF

j_gene: TRBJ2-5
abundance: NA
v_gene: TRBV10-3
d_gene: TRBD1
CDR3nt: TGTGCCATCAGTGGGACAGGGGCTATGGAGACCCAGTACTTC
CDR3aa: CAISGTGAMETQYF

j_gene: TRBJ1-1
abundance: once
v_gene: TRBV25-1
d_gene: NA
CDR3nt: TGTGCCAGCAGCCCAACGGGGGCGTACACTGAAGCTTTCTTT
CDR3aa: CASSPTGAYTEAFF

j_gene: TRBJ1-4
abundance: NA
v_gene: TRBV18
d_gene: NA
CDR3nt: TGTGCCAGCTCGCCGGTCCGGGGGAGTAATGAAAAACTGTTTTTT
CDR3aa: CASSPVRGSNEKLFF

j_gene: TRBJ2-2
abundance: NA
v_gene: TRBV5-6
d_gene: NA
CDR3nt: TGTGCCAGCAGCTTTCCCGGGAACACCGGGGAGCTGTTTTTT
CDR3aa: CASSFPGNTGELFF

j_gene: TRBJ1-2
abundance: NA
v_gene: TRBV5-1
d_gene: NA
CDR3nt: TGCGCCAGCAGCTTGAGCGGGACCGATAACTATGGCTACACCTTC
CDR3aa: CASSLSGTDNYGYTF

j_gene: TRBJ2-5
abundance: NA
v_gene: TRBV30
d_gene: NA
CDR3nt: TGTGCCTGGAGTAACGGCCCCGGGACACGATACCAAGAGACCCAGTACTTC
CDR3aa: CAWSNGPGTRYQETQYF

j_gene: TRBJ2-7
abundance: NA
v_gene: TRBV5-1
d_gene: NA
CDR3nt: TGCGCCAGCCGTGAGGGGGGGCCCTACGAGCAGTACTTC
CDR3aa: CASREGGPYEQYF

j_gene: TRBJ1-2
abundance: NA
v_gene: TRBV7-3
d_gene: TRBD1
CDR3nt: TGTGCCAGCAGCCCGCAACCGGGACAGTTATATGGCTACACCTTC
CDR3aa: CASSPQPGQLYGYTF